This T cell receptor (beta chain) was observed in a study of immune evolution from preneoplasia to lung adenocarcinoma. Germline V gene data show CDR1 as LGHNT and CDR2 as FRNRAP. V gave up 2 bases and J gave up 1 base, with 5 bases separating them. This CDR3 is built from 13 residues. Clones were sequenced by immunoSEQ multiplex PCR, and TCRdb holds only the in-frame ones, with some missing. The sample lists 7,000 to 8,500 clones; 70% to 80% were seen once. The study, taken as a whole, reports: Later-stage lesions appeared to have more T cells, more diversity, less clonality. Normal lung had the highest top T cell clone frequencies.

About this clone: Antigen specificity is unknown.

Nucleic acids came from premalignant or tumor cells enriched by macro-dissection. Sequencing was performed on FFPE atypical adenomatous hyperplasia tissue from the lung. The subset here: atypical adenomatous hyperplasia (AAH), lung preneoplasia. The TCR was taken from a donor older than 65 with lung adenocarcinoma. Some clones in this sample may be carry-over from other donors' samples. The V gene is TRBV12-5, the J gene TRBJ1-1; D gene unclear. The CDR3 loop is CASGLTSNTEAFF. CDR3 coding DNA: TGTGCTAGTGGTTTGACATCGAACACTGAAGCTTTCTTT.